Listed below are T cell receptor beta chains from one sample, sequenced in a study of blood T cell repertoires in COVID-19. The method was immunoSEQ multiplex PCR; TCRdb's version includes in-frame clones alone and lacks a portion of them. The sample contains hundreds of thousands of clones, 88% of which appear only once. Sequencing was done on a sample of PBMCs or T cells enriched from blood (not recorded which). The receptors stem from a woman aged 55-70 years in a cohort exposed to, infected with or recovered from COVID-19 (not recorded which). Both conserved end residues are part of each CDR3. The D gene is left open where the match is weak. Size tells how often a clone was seen (once, few, many) or the class of an expanded clone, and some rows leave it out.

TRBV3-1/TRBV3-2	-	TRBJ1-1	once	TGTGCCAGCAACCCGGGGGGGCCGGGGACTGAAGCTTTCTTT	CASNPGGPGTEAFF
TRBV2	TRBD2	TRBJ2-4	once	TGTGCCAGCAGTGAAGCTTTGGGGGGGGGAAACATTCAGTACTTC	CASSEALGGGNIQYF
TRBV6-5	-	TRBJ2-7	once	TGTGCCAGCAGTTACTCGACTAGTGGGAGAGGGGAGCAGTACTTC	CASSYSTSGRGEQYF
TRBV28	-	TRBJ1-3	-	TGTGCCACCAGAGCCCCTAGCTCTGGAAACACCATATATTTT	CATRAPSSGNTIYF
TRBV30	TRBD2	TRBJ2-2	-	TGTGCCTGGAGTAGAGCGGGAGGAGTCGGGGAGCTGTTTTTT	CAWSRAGGVGELFF
TRBV4-1	-	TRBJ1-5	-	TGCGCCAGCAGCCAAGACAGGGAACAGCCCCAGCATTTT	CASSQDREQPQHF
TRBV5-1	TRBD2	TRBJ2-3	once	TGCGCCAGCAGAGAACTAGCGGTCCACACAGATACGCAGTATTTT	CASRELAVHTDTQYF
TRBV27	TRBD1	TRBJ1-5	-	TGTGCCAGCACTCCGACAGGGAAACTCACAAAAAGGGGCAATCAGCCCCAGCATTTT	CASTPTGKLTKRGNQPQHF
TRBV9	-	TRBJ2-6	-	TGTGCCAGCAGCTCCCCTGAGCGGGCTGGGGCCAACGTCCTGACTTTC	CASSSPERAGANVLTF
TRBV4-3	-	TRBJ2-3	-	TGCGCCAGCAGCCAACAGGGGAAAAGCACAGATACGCAGTATTTT	CASSQQGKSTDTQYF
TRBV24-1	-	TRBJ2-7	-	TGTGCCACCAGTGATTTTAGCCAGGGCGCCTACGAGCAGTACTTC	CATSDFSQGAYEQYF
TRBV14	-	TRBJ1-3	-	TGTGCCAGCAGCCAAGTGGCCTCTGGAAACACCATATATTTT	CASSQVASGNTIYF
TRBV5-4	TRBD1	TRBJ2-7	-	TGTGCCAGCAGCAAACAGGGGTTCCTATCCTACGAGCAGTACTTC	CASSKQGFLSYEQYF
TRBV27	TRBD1	TRBJ2-3	few	TGTGCCAGCAGTCTTACAGGGGTGGGAAGGACAGATACGCAGTATTTT	CASSLTGVGRTDTQYF
TRBV5-1	TRBD2	TRBJ2-2	-	TGCGCCAGCAGCTTGGCTGCTAGCGGTAACACCGGGGAGCTGTTTTTT	CASSLAASGNTGELFF
TRBV6-5	TRBD1	TRBJ1-5	-	TGTGCCAGCAGGTCGGACAGGCTCAATCAGCCCCAGCATTTT	CASRSDRLNQPQHF
TRBV5-6	TRBD1	TRBJ1-3	-	TGTGCCAGCATGCTAATTACAGGGGTCGGAAACACCATATATTTT	CASMLITGVGNTIYF
TRBV7-2	TRBD2	TRBJ2-7	-	TGTGCCAGCAGCCTCGGGACTAGCGGAACCTACGAGCAGTACTTC	CASSLGTSGTYEQYF
TRBV18	TRBD1	TRBJ1-5	once	TGTGCCAGCTCGAGTAATGGACAGGGGGTAAAAAAGCCCCAGCATTTT	CASSSNGQGVKKPQHF
TRBV7-8	TRBD2	TRBJ2-3	-	TGTGCCAGCAGCTTAATAGGGCGGAGTGACTTTTACGGGACTAGCGAGGGCCGGCAGTATTTT	CASSLIGRSDFYGTSEGRQYF
TRBV7-9	-	TRBJ2-3	-	TGTGCCAGCAGCTTGGGCACTAGCACAGATACGCAGTATTTT	CASSLGTSTDTQYF
TRBV6-5	-	TRBJ2-1	once	TGTGCCAGCAGATCGTCTCTGAATGAGCAGTTCTTC	CASRSSLNEQFF
TRBV2	-	TRBJ1-4	-	TGTGCCAGCAGTGAAGCGCGCGGAGCAACTAATGAAAAACTGTTTTTT	CASSEARGATNEKLFF
TRBV11-1	-	TRBJ1-4	-	TGTGCCAGCAGTTTACAGGGTGGTGAAAAACTGTTTTTT	CASSLQGGEKLFF
TRBV7-2	TRBD2	TRBJ2-2	-	TGTGCCAGCAGAGGACTAGCGGGTCGCACCGGGGAGCTGTTTTTT	CASRGLAGRTGELFF
TRBV28	-	TRBJ1-6	-	TGTGCCAGCAGCGACCGGGACATATATTCACCCCTCCACTTT	CASSDRDIYSPLHF
TRBV6-2/TRBV6-3	TRBD1	TRBJ1-1	-	TGTGCCAGCAGTCAGGGACAGGGGAAGAGGTACACTGAAGCTTTCTTT	CASSQGQGKRYTEAFF
TRBV19	TRBD1	TRBJ2-4	-	TGTGCCAGTAGCTGGGACAGGAGCAACATTCAGTACTTC	CASSWDRSNIQYF
TRBV7-2	-	TRBJ2-7	-	TGTGCCAGCAGCTTACCGGGACATCCCTACGAGCAGTACTTC	CASSLPGHPYEQYF
TRBV28	TRBD1	TRBJ2-7	-	TGTGCCAGCAGTTTATCGTATTCCGGGACAGGCTATCCCTCCTACGAGCAGTACTTC	CASSLSYSGTGYPSYEQYF
TRBV7-2	TRBD2	TRBJ2-1	-	TGTGCCAGCAGCTTCGGGACTAGCGGGAGCAATGAGCAGTTCTTC	CASSFGTSGSNEQFF
TRBV7-8	-	TRBJ2-7	-	TGTGCCAGCAGCCTACACTACGAGCAGTACTTC	CASSLHYEQYF
TRBV2	TRBD1	TRBJ2-5	-	TGTGCCAGCAGTGCCGGGACAGGGCAAGAGACCCAGTACTTC	CASSAGTGQETQYF
TRBV30	TRBD1	TRBJ2-5	-	TGTGCCTGGGGCGACAAGACGCACCGGGACAGGCCGGGCGAGCAAGAGACCCAGTACTTC	CAWGDKTHRDRPGEQETQYF
TRBV10-2	-	TRBJ1-4	-	TGCGCCAGCTCGGTAGCTAATGAAAAACTGTTTTTT	CASSVANEKLFF
TRBV28	TRBD1	TRBJ2-4	-	TGTGCCAGCAGTCCTACAGGGGGAACCTCCGGCATTCAGTACTTC	CASSPTGGTSGIQYF
TRBV5-1	-	TRBJ2-6	-	TGCGCCAGCAGCCCTACGGTCTCTGGGGCCAACGTCCTGACTTTC	CASSPTVSGANVLTF
TRBV5-1	-	TRBJ2-3	few	TGCGCCAGCAGCTTGTACCGGACCGGGACTAGCACAGATACGCAGTATTTT	CASSLYRTGTSTDTQYF
TRBV28	TRBD2	TRBJ2-7	-	TGTGCCACCAAAGCGGGAGGGCCTATCCACGAGCAGTACTTC	CATKAGGPIHEQYF
TRBV9	-	TRBJ2-2	-	TGTGCCAGTACGGAGGCCACGAACACCGGGGAGCTGTTTTTT	CASTEATNTGELFF
TRBV19	TRBD1	TRBJ2-7	-	TGTGCCAGTAGCCAACAGGGGTACGAGCAGTACTTC	CASSQQGYEQYF
TRBV7-3	TRBD2	TRBJ2-1	-	TGTGCCAGCAGCTCTACTAGCGGGAGGGCGGACAATGAGCAGTTCTTC	CASSSTSGRADNEQFF
TRBV5-1	TRBD1	TRBJ2-5	-	TGCGCCAGCAGCTCCGGGACAGGGGGCCCAGAGACCCAGTACTTC	CASSSGTGGPETQYF
TRBV28	TRBD1	TRBJ1-5	-	TGTGCCAGCAGTTTAATAGGGGGCCCTTTAAATCAGCCCCAGCATTTT	CASSLIGGPLNQPQHF
TRBV18	TRBD2	TRBJ2-3	-	TGTGCCAGCTCACCGGGAGTAGGTTGGCGGGAGATAGATACGCAGTATTTT	CASSPGVGWREIDTQYF
TRBV4-1	-	TRBJ1-1	once	TGCGCCAGCAGCCGATCCGAGGGGGTTTGGACTGAAGCTTTCTTT	CASSRSEGVWTEAFF
TRBV7-3	TRBD1	TRBJ2-5	-	TGTGCCAGCAGCTTATTGGGACAGGGGTACGAGACCCAGTACTTC	CASSLLGQGYETQYF
TRBV10-3	-	TRBJ2-7	-	TGTGCCATCAGTGCAGGGAACTACGAGCAGTACTTC	CAISAGNYEQYF
TRBV5-4	TRBD2	TRBJ2-1	-	TGTGCCAGCAGCTTGAGAACGGGAGGGACCTACAATGAGCAGTTCTTC	CASSLRTGGTYNEQFF
TRBV7-9	-	TRBJ1-5	-	TGTGCCAGCAGCTTACAGGGTTTTGGAGATCAGCCCCAGCATTTT	CASSLQGFGDQPQHF
TRBV10-1	TRBD2	TRBJ2-1	once	TGCGCCAGCAGTGCCTACAAACTAGCGGGAGGTAACAATGAGCAGTTCTTC	CASSAYKLAGGNNEQFF
TRBV6-4	-	TRBJ1-1	-	TGTGCCAGCAGCCCCGGGGACACCCAGAACACTGAAGCTTTCTTT	CASSPGDTQNTEAFF
TRBV29-1	TRBD1	TRBJ2-7	-	TGCAGCGTTGAAGGGGACCCGGACAGGAGCTCCTACGAGCAGTACTTC	CSVEGDPDRSSYEQYF
TRBV5-1	TRBD1	TRBJ1-1	-	TGCGCCAGCAGCCCGCCGGGACAGGGGAACACTGAAGCTTTCTTT	CASSPPGQGNTEAFF
TRBV7-3	TRBD1	TRBJ2-1	once	TGTGCCAGCAGCCACTCTTTAGTACAGGGGGGAGTCAATGAGCAGTTCTTC	CASSHSLVQGGVNEQFF
TRBV7-2	-	TRBJ1-1	-	TGTGCCAGCAGCCCCGCGGGCGGTGACACTGAAGCTTTCTTT	CASSPAGGDTEAFF
TRBV5-5	TRBD1	TRBJ1-2	-	TGTGCCAGCAGCTTGGGTAAATTGACAGGGTTCTTCACCTTC	CASSLGKLTGFFTF